This T cell receptor beta chain was recorded in a study of response to subunit inactivated influenza vaccine. TCRdb processed the RT-PCR reads anew with MiXCR; each CDR3 protein has one entry. In the table there are 800,000 or so distinct CDR3 sequences, roughly 20% of which are singletons. This CDR3 comprises 15 residues. The germline V gene encodes CDR1 SGHDN and CDR2 FVKESK. With 1 base removed from V and 4 bases from J, the gap between germline ends came to 11 bases. The chain recombines TRBV14 with TRBJ2-1, with a possible D match to TRBD1 (6 bases). The specimen comprised PBMCs from blood, sampled around 5 days after vaccination. This receptor was taken from a man aged 50-59 years who received an inactivated influenza vaccine. The CDR3 DNA reads as TGTGCCAGCAGCCAAGGGCATAGGGGGTACAATGAGCAGTTCTTC. This translates into CASSQGHRGYNEQFF.